This entry lists 7 T cell receptor beta chains sequenced from one sample in a study of blood T cell repertoires in COVID-19. Generated by immunoSEQ multiplex PCR, the TCRdb table keeps only in-frame clones and is missing some. The top ten clones hold 2% to 2.5% of a sample with fewer than 300,000 clones, approximately 90% of them seen once. Sample: peripheral blood. Source of these receptors: a woman in her twenties or thirties with COVID-19, enrolled during active disease.

CDR3 amino acids: CASKGRSGTEAFF. The CDR3 nucleotides read TGTGCCAGCAAGGGGAGGTCGGGCACTGAAGCTTTCTTT. This chain connects TRBV2 to TRBJ1-1, with TRBD1 as a possible D gene (5 bases). Germline V gene lookup returns CDR1 SNHLY and CDR2 FYNNEI. The CDR3 is made up of 13 amino acids. V was clipped by 7 bases and J by 4 bases, with 13 bases between them. Full variable domain (missing parts from reference TRBV2 and TRBJ1-1): EPEVTQTPSHQVTQMGQEVILRCVPISNHLYFYWYRQILGQKVEFLVSFYNNEISEKSEIFDDQFSVERPDGSNFTLKIRSTKLEDSAMYFCASKGRSGTEAFFGQGTRLTVV.

The CDR3, as DNA: TGTGCCAGCAGCTTGCTAGCGGGAGGAGGCACAGATACGCAGTATTTT. Translated, it gives CASSLLAGGGTDTQYF. The chain couples TRBV7-2 to TRBJ2-3; 11 nucleotides line up with TRBD2. The junction had 3 bases not matched to a gene; V was cut back by 3 bases and J by 1 base. The germline V gene encodes CDR1 SGHTA and CDR2 FQGNSA. CDR3 length equals 16 residues. The full variable domain, completed using reference TRBV7-2 and TRBJ2-3, is GAGVSQSPSNKVTEKGKDVELRCDPISGHTALYWYRQSLGQGLEFLIYFQGNSAPDKSGLPSDRFSAERTGGSVSTLTIQRTQQEDSAVYLCASSLLAGGGTDTQYFGPGTRLTVL.

The count of this clone is one. The genes are TRBV4-2 and TRBJ2-2; 8 positions agree with TRBD2. Germline lookup yields CDR1 LGHNA and CDR2 YNFKEQ. The J segment lost 7 bases and the V segment lost 1 base, leaving 8 bases of the junction unmatched. The CDR3 contains 16 residues. The CDR3 loop is CASSQVWREDGGELFF. The CDR3, as DNA: TGTGCCAGCAGCCAAGTTTGGCGGGAGGACGGCGGGGAGCTGTTTTTT.

The chain is built from TRBV6-6 and TRBJ1-1; 8 nucleotides line up with TRBD1. The CDR3 is 15 amino acids. With V trimmed by 7 bases and J by 0 bases, 7 bases remained unmatched. In germline, CDR1 is MNHNY, CDR2 SVGAGI (reference sequence). The CDR3: CASMSGQVMNTEAFF. CDR3 in DNA: TGTGCCAGCATGTCGGGACAGGTGATGAACACTGAAGCTTTCTTT.

Written as DNA, the CDR3 is TGCGCCAGCAGCTTGAATTCGGGAGTGCAGTTCTTC. Its protein product is CASSLNSGVQFF. The chain joins TRBV5-1 to TRBJ2-1; the D gene is possibly TRBD2 (6 bases). The CDR3 is 12 amino acids. The germline gives CDR1 SGHRS, CDR2 YFSETQ. V lost 1 base to trimming and J lost 12 bases, with 11 bases between them.

This rearrangement joins TRBV4-1 to TRBJ2-7; D might be TRBD1 (5 bases). The CDR3 consists of 16 residues. Germline V gene data show CDR1 as MGHRA and CDR2 as YSYEKL. Trimming shortened V by 0 bases and J by 0 bases, and 12 bases separated the two germline ends. The CDR3 loop reads CASSQDLDTVSYEQYF. The CDR3 DNA reads as TGCGCCAGCAGCCAAGATCTGGACACTGTCTCCTACGAGCAGTACTTC.

The rearrangement uses TRBV6-1 and TRBJ2-1; 11 bases match TRBD2. J gave up 7 bases and V 0 bases, and 5 bases lay outside the gene matches. Germline V gene lookup returns CDR1 MNHNS and CDR2 SASEGT. The CDR3 covers 16 residues. CDR3 in amino acids: CASSEALLAGANEQFF. The CDR3 DNA sequence: TGTGCCAGCAGTGAAGCCCTACTAGCGGGAGCGAATGAGCAGTTCTTC.